This TCR beta chain was identified in a study of T cell changes during pregnancy in multiple sclerosis (dated by TCRdb to about 2019). Concerning the study at large: In women with multiple sclerosis, the researchers looked at how the T cell repertoire shifted as pregnancy progressed.

Clipping removes 0 bases from V and 6 bases from J, with 7 as the unmatched junction base count. The CDR1 and CDR2 encoded by the germline V gene are SGDLS and YYNGEE. From the cysteine up to the phenylalanine, the CDR3 has a length of 15 residues. The read is trimmed to its CDR3 DNA, 45 bases read in frame from base 1. Libraries were constructed by the immunoSEQ multiplex PCR assay. TCRdb retrieved this table from immuneACCESS and kept in-frame rearrangements only. Not all clones are present; in checked studies, unresolved V genes account for under half, and no reason is known for the remainder. Counted in this sample were about 39,000 clones; approximately 90% of them appeared once. The top ten constitute roughly 4% of the sample. Of note for this clone: Its cognate antigen has yet to be identified. Base quality data are lacking; no much larger clone is found one base away.

The receptor was isolated from a female donor with multiple sclerosis, enrolled in a pregnancy study. Recombination joined TRBV9 with TRBJ2-7; the junction holds 9 bases that match TRBD1. The material sequenced was CD8+ T cells from peripheral blood mononuclear cells, taken in the first trimester of pregnancy. CDR3 region: CASSVEGDRVSEQYF. In nucleotide form, the sequence is TGTGCCAGCAGCGTAGAAGGGGACAGGGTTAGCGAGCAGTACTTC. Beyond the CDR3, the reference TRBV9 and TRBJ2-7 genes provide the residues; the full variable domain reads: DSGVTQTPKHLITATGQRVTLRCSPRSGDLSVYWYQQSLDQGLQFLIQYYNGEERAKGNILERFSAQQFPDLHSELNLSSLELGDSALYFCASSVEGDRVSEQYFGPGTRLTVT.